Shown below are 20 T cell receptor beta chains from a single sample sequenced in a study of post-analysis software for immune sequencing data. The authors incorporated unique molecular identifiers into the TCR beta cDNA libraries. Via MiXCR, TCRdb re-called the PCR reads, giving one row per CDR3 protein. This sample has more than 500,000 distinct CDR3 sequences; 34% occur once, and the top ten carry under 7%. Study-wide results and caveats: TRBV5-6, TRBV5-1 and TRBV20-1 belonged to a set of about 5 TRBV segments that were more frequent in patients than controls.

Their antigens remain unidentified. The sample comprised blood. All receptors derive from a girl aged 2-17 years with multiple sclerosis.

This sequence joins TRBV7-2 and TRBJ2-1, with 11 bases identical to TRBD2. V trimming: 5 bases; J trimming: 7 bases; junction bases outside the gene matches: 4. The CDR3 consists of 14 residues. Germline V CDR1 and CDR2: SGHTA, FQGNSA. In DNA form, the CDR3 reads TGTGCCAGCAGCCCCCGACTAGCGGGGAATGAGCAGTTCTTC. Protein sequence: CASSPRLAGNEQFF.

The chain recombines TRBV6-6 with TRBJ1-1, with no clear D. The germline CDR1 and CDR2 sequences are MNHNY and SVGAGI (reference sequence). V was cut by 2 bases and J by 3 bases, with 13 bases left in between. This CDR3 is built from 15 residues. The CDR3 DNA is TGTGCCAGCAGTTACGAACCCAATGGGGACACTGAAGCTTTCTTT. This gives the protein CASSYEPNGDTEAFF.

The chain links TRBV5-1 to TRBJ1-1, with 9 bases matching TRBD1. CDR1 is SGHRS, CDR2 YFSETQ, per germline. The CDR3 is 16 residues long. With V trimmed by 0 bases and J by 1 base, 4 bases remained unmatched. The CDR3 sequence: CASSLVGTGPNTEAFF. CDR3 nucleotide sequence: TGCGCCAGCAGCTTGGTGGGGACAGGGCCGAACACTGAAGCTTTCTTT.

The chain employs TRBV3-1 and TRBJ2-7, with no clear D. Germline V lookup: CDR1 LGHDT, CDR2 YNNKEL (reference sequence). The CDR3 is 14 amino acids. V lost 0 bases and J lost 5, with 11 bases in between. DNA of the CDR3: TGTGCCAGCAGCCAAGATCTACCCCCGAACGAGCAGTACTTC. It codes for CASSQDLPPNEQYF.

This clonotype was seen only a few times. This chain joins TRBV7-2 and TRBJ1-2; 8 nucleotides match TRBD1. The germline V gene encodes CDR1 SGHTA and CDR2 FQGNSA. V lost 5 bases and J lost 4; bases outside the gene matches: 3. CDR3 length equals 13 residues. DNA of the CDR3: TGTGCCAGCAGCCGGACAGGGACCTATGGCTACACCTTC. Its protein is CASSRTGTYGYTF.

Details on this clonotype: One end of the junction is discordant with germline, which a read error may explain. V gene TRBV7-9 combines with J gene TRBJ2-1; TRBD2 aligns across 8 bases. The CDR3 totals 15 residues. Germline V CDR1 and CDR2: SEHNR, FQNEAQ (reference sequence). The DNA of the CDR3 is TGTGCCAGCAGCCCCGGGACTAGTGGCTACAATGAGCGGTTCTTC. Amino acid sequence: CASSPGTSGYNERFF.

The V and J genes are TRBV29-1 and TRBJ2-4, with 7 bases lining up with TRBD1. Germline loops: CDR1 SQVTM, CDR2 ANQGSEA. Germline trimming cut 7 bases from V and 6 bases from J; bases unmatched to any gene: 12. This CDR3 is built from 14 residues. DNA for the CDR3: TGCAGCGCACGACAGGGCTTGAGGGGAAACATTCAGTACTTC. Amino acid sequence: CSARQGLRGNIQYF. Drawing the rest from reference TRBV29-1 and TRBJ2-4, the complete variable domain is SAVISQKPSRDICQRGTSLTIQCQVDSQVTMMFWYRQQPGQSLTLIATANQGSEATYESGFVIDKFPISRPNLTFSTLTVSNMSPEDSSIYLCSARQGLRGNIQYFGAGTRLSVL.

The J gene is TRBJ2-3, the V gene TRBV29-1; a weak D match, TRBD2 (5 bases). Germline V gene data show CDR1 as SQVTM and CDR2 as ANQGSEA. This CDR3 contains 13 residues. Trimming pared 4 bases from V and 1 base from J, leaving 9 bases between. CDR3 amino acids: CSVARRGTDTQYF. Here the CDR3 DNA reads TGCAGCGTTGCGAGGCGGGGCACAGATACGCAGTATTTT.

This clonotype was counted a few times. The CDR3 loop reads CASSLVGSGGYTF. CDR3 sequence (DNA): TGTGCCAGCAGTTTAGTGGGGTCTGGGGGCTACACCTTC. The rearrangement links TRBV12-3 or TRBV12-4 to TRBJ1-2, with no clear D. The V end lost 1 base, the J end lost 8 bases, and 11 bases lay between the germline ends. CDR3 length: 13 residues.

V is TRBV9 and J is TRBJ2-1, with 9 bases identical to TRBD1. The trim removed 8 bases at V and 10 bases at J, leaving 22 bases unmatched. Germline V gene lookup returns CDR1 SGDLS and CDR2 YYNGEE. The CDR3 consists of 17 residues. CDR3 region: CASARGQGQGRVGEQFF. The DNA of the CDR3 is TGTGCCAGTGCGCGAGGGCAGGGACAGGGAAGAGTGGGAGAGCAGTTCTTC.

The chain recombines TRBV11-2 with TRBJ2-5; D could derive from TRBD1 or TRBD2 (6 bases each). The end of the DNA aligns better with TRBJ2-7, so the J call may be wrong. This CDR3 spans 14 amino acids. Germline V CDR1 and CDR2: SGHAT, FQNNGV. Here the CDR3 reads CASSFQGGRYEQYF. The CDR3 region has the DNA TGTGCCAGCAGCTTCCAAGGGGGGAGATACGAGCAGTACTTC.

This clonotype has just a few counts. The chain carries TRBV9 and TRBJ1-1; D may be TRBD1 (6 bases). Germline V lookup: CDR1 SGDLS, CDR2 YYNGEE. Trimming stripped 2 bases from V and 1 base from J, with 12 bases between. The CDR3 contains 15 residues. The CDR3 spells CASSVAGGRNTEAFF. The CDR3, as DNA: TGTGCCAGCAGCGTTGCGGGGGGCCGGAACACTGAAGCTTTCTTT. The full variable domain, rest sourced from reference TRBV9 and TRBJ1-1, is DSGVTQTPKHLITATGQRVTLRCSPRSGDLSVYWYQQSLDQGLQFLIQYYNGEERAKGNILERFSAQQFPDLHSELNLSSLELGDSALYFCASSVAGGRNTEAFFGQGTRLTVV.

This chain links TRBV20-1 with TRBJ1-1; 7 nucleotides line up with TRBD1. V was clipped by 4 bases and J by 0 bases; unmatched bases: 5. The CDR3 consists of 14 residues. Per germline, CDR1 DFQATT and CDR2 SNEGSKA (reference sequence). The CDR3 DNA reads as TGCAGTGCTACCAGGGACAGTATGAACACTGAAGCTTTCTTT. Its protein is CSATRDSMNTEAFF.

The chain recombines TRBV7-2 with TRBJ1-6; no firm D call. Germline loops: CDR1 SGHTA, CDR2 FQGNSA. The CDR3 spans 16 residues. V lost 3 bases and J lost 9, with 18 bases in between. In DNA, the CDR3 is TGTGCCAGCAGCTTTACCGGGTCCAAGGGTTCTTCACCCCTCCACTTT. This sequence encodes CASSFTGSKGSSPLHF.

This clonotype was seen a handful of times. CDR3 coding DNA: TGCAGTGCTAGAAATATGCGGGGCTACACCTTC. Protein: CSARNMRGYTF. The V call is TRBV20-1, the J call TRBJ1-2; D gene ambiguous. The CDR3 length is 11 residues. The germline V and J ends were trimmed by 2 bases and 8 bases, with 9 bases remaining between them. CDR1 DFQATT and CDR2 SNEGSKA come from the germline V gene (reference sequence).

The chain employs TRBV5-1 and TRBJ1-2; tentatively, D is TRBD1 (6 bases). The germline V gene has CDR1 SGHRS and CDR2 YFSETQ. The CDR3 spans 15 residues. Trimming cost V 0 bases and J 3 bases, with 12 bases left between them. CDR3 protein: CASSLGQDLDYGYTF. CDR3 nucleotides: TGCGCCAGCAGCTTGGGACAGGACCTCGACTATGGCTACACCTTC.

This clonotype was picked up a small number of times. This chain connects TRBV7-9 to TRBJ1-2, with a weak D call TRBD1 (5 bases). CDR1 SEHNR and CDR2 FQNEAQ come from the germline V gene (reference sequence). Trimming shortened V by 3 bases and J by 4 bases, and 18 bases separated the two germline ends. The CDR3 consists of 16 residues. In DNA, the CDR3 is TGTGCCAGCAGCTTCGTAGCGGGGGTGGGCCTCTATGGCTACACCTTC. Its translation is CASSFVAGVGLYGYTF.

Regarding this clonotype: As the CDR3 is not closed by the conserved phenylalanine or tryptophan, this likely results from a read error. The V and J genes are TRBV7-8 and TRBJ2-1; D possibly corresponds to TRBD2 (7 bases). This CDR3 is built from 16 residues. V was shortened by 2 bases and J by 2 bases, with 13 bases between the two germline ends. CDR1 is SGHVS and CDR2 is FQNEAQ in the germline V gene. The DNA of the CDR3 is TGTGCCAGCAGCTTATTAGGGGGGGCCACCTACAATGAGCAGTTCTCC. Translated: CASSLLGGATYNEQFS.

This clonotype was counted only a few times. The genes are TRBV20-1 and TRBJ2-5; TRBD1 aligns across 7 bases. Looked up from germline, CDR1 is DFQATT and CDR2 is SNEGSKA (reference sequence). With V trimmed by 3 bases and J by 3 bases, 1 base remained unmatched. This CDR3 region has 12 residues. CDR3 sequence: CSASGTEETQYF. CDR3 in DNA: TGCAGTGCTAGTGGGACAGAAGAGACCCAGTACTTC.

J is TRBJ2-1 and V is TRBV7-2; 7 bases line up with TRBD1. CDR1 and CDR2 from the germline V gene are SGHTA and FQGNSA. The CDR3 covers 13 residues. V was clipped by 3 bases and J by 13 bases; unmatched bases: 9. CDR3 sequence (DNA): TGTGCCAGCAGCTTTTTAGGACAGGCCGACCAGTTCTTC. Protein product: CASSFLGQADQFF.